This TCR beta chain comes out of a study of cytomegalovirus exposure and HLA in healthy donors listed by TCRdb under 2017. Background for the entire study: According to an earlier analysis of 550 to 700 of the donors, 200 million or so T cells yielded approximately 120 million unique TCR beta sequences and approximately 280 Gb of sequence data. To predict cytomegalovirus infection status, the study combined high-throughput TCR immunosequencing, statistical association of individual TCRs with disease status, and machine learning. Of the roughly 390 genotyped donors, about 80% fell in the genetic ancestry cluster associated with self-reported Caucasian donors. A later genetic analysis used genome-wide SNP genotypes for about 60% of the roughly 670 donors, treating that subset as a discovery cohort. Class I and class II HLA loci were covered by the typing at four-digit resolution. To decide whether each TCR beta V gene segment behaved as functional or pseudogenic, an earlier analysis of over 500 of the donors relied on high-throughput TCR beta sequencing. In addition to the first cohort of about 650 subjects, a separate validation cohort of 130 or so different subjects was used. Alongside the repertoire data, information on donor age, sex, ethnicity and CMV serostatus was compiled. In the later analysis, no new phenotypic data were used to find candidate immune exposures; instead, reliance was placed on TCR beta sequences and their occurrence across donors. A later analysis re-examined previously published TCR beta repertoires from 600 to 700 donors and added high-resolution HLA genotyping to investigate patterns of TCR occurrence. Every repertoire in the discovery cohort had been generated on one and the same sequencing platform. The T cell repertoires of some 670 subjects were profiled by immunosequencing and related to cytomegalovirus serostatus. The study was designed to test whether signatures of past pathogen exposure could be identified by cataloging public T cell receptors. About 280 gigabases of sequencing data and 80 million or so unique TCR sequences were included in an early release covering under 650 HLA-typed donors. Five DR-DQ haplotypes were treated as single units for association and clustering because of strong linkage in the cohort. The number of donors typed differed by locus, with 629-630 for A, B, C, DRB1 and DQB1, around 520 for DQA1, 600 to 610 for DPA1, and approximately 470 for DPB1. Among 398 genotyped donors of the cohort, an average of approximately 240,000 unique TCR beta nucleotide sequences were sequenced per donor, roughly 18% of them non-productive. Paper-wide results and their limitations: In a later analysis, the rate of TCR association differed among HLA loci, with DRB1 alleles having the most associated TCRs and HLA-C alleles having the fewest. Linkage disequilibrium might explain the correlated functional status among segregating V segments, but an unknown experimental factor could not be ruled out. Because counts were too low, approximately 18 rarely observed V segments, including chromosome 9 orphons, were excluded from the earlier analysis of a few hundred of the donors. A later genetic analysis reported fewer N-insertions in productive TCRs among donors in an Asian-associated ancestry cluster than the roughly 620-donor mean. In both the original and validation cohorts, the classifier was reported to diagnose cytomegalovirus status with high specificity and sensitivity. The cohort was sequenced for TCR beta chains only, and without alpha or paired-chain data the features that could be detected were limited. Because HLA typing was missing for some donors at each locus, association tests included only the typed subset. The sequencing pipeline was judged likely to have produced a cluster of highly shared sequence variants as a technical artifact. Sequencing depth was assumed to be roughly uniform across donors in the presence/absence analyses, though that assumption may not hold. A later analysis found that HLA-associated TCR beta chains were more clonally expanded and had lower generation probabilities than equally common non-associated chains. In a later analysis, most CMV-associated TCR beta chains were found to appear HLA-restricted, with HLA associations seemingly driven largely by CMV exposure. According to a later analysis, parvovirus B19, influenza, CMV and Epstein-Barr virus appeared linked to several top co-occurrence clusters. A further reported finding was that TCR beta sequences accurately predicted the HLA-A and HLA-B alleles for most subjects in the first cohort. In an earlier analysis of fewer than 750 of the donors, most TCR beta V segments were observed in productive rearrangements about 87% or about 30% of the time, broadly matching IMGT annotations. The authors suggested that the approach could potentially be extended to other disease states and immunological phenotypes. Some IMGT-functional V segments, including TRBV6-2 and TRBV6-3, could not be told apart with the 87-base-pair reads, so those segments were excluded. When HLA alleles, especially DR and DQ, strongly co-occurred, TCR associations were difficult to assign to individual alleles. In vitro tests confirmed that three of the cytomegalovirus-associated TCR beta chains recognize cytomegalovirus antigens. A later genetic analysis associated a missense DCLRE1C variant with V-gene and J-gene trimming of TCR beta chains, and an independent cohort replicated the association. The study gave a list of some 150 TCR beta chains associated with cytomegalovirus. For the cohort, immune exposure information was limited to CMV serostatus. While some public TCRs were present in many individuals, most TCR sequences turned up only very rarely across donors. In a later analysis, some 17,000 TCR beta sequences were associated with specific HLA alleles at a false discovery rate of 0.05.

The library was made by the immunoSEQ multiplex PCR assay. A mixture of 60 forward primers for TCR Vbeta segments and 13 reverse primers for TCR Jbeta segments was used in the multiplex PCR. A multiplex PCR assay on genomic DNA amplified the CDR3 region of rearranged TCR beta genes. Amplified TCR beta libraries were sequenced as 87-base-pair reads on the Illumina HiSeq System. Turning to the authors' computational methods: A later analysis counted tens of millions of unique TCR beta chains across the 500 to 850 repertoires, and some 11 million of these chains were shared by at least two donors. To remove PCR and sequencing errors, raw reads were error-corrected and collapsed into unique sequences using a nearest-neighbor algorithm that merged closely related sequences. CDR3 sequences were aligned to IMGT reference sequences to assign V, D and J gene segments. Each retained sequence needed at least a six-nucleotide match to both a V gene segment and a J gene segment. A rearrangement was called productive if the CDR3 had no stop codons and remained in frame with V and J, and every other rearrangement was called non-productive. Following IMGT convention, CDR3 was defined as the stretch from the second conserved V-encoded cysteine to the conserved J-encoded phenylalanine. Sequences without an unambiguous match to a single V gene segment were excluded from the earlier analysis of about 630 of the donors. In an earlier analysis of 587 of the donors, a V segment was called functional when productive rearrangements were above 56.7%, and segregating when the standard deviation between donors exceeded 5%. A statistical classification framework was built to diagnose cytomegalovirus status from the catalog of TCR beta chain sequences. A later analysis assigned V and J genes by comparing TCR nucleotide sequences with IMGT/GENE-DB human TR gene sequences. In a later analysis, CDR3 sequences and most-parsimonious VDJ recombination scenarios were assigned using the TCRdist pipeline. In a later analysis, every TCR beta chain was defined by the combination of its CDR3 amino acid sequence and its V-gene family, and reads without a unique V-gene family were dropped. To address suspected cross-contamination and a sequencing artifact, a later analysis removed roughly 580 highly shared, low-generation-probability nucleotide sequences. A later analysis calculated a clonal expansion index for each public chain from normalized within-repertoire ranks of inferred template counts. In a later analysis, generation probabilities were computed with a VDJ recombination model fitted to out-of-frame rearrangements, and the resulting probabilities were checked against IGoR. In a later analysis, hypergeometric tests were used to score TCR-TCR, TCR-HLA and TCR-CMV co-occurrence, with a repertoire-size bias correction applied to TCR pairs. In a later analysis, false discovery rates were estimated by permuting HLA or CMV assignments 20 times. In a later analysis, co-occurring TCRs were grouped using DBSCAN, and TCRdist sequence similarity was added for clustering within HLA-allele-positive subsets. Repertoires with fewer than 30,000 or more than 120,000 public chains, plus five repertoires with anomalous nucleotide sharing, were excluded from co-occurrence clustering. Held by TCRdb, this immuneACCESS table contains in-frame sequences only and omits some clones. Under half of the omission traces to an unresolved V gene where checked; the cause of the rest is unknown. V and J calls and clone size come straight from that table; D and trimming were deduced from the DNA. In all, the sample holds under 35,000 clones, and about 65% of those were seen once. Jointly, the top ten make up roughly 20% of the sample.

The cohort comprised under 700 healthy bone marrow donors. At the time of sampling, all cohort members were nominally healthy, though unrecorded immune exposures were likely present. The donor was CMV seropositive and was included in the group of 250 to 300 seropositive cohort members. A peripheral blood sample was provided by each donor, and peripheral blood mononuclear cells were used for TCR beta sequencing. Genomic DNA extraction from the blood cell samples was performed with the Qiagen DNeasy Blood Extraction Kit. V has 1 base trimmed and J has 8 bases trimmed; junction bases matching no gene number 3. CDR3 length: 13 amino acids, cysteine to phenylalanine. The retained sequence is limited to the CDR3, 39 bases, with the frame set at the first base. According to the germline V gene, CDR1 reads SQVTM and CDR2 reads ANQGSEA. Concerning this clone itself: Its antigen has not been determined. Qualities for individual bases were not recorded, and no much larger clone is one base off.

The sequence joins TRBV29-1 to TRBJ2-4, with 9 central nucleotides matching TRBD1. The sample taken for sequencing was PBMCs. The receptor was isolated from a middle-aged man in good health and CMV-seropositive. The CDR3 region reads CSVEATGGDIQYF. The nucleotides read TGCAGCGTTGAAGCGACAGGGGGAGACATTCAGTACTTC.